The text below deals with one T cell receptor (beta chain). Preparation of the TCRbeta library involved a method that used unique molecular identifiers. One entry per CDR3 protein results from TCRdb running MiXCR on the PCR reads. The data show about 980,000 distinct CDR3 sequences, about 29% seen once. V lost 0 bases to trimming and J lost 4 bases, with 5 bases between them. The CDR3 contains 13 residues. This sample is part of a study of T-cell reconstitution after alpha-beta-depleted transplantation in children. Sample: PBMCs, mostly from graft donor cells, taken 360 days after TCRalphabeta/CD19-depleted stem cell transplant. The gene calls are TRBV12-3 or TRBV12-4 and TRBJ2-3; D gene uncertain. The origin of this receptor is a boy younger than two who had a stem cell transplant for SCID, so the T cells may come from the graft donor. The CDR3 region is CASSLAWADTQYF. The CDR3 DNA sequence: TGTGCCAGCAGTTTAGCGTGGGCAGATACGCAGTATTTT.